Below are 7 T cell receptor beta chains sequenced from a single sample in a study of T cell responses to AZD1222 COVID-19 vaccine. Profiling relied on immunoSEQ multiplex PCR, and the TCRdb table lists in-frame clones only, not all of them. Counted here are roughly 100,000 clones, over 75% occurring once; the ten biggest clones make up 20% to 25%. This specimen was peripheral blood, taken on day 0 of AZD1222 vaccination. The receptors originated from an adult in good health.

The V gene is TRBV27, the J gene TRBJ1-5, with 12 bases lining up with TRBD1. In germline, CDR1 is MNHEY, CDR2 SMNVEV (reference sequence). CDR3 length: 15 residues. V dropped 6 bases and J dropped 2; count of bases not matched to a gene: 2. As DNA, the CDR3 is TGTGCCAGCAGGGGACAGGGGGCAGGCAATCAGCCCCAGCATTTT. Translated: CASRGQGAGNQPQHF.

This chain's CDR3 is CASSALGDSFANYGYTF. The CDR3 nucleotides are TGTGCCAGCAGTGCCCTAGGAGACAGCTTTGCTAACTATGGCTACACCTTC. The gene calls are TRBV2 and TRBJ1-2, with D possibly TRBD1 on 5 matching bases. This CDR3 contains 17 residues. Trimming stripped 4 bases from V and 0 bases from J, with 18 bases between. Germline V gives CDR1 SNHLY, CDR2 FYNNEI.

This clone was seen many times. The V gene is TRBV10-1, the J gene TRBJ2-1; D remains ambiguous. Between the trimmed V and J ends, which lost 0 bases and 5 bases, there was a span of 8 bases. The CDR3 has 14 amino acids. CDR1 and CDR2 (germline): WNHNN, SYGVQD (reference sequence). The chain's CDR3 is CASSESGRHNEQFF. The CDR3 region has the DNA TGCGCCAGCAGTGAGTCTGGCAGGCACAATGAGCAGTTCTTC.

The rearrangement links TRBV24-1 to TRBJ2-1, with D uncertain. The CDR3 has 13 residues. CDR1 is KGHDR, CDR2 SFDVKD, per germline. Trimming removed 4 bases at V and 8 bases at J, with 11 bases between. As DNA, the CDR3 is TGTGCCACCAGTGACCCAGATAGGGATGAGCAGTTCTTC. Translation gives CATSDPDRDEQFF.

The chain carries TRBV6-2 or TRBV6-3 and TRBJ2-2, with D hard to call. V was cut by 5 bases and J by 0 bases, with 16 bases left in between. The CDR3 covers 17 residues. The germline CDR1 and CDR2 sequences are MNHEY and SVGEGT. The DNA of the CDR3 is TGTGCCAGCAGTCGTACTTTTCGCGGTGCGAACACCGGGGAGCTGTTTTTT. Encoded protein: CASSRTFRGANTGELFF.

The CDR3 sequence is CAISEGGTGGAYEQYF. The CDR3 coding sequence is TGTGCCATCAGTGAGGGGGGGACAGGGGGCGCCTACGAGCAGTACTTC. The chain carries TRBV10-3 and TRBJ2-7; 12 nucleotides match TRBD1. Germline values: CDR1 ENHRY, CDR2 SYGVKD. The length of the CDR3 is 16 residues. With 2 bases clipped from V and 2 bases from J, the junction kept 4 bases outside the gene matches.

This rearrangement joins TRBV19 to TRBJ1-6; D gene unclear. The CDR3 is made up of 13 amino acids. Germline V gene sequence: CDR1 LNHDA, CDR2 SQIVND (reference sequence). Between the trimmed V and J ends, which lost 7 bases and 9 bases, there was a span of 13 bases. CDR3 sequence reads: CASTDPASSPLHF. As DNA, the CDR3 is TGTGCCAGTACCGATCCCGCCAGTTCACCCCTCCACTTT.